The 31 T cell receptor beta chains below all came from one sample that was sequenced in a study of regulatory T cells in long-lasting Graves disease (dated by TCRdb to about 2021). Libraries were constructed by multiplex PCR. Sequencing was carried out with an Illumina HiSeq 4000. CDR3 regions were amplified by Arm-PCR with iRepertoire HTBI primers to construct TCR beta libraries. TCRdb reprocessed the public reads (quality trimming at Q25 with fastp, clone calling with MiXCR) and kept in-frame beta chains. Every entry covers one CDR3 protein and lists the most common genes and DNA from its rows. Recorded for this sample are fewer than 650,000 distinct CDR3 sequences; 15% to 20% of them occurred a single time. In total, the top ten clones hold 12% of the sample. The time point label, as the study defines it: newly diagnosed GD, antithyroid drugs for less than 3 months. For both TCR sequencing and RNA sequencing, RNA was extracted from PBMCs in TRIzol.

These data are also associated with another study on T cells in Graves' hyperthyroidism and ophthalmopathy.

The sample was peripheral blood mononuclear cells (PBMCs), taken at new diagnosis, from a patient treated with antithyroid drugs. The receptors derive from a man younger than 30 with Graves disease. Donor details come from another sample of the same person, matched by shared clones.

Many counts were recorded for this clonotype. The chain employs TRBV6-9 and TRBJ2-5, with a weak D call TRBD1 (5 bases). V gave up 4 bases and J gave up 6 bases, with 18 bases separating them. The CDR3 has 15 residues. Per germline, CDR1 MNHGY and CDR2 SVAAGI. The CDR3 nucleotides are TGTGCCAGCAGTTGGACCAGGAGTTTGGGGCAGACCCAGTACTTC. It codes for CASSWTRSLGQTQYF.

This clonotype turned up a few times. This sequence joins TRBV30 and TRBJ1-5; D is unresolved. The CDR3 has 14 residues. V lost 3 bases and J lost 2, with 11 bases in between. Germline loops: CDR1 GTSNPN, CDR2 SVGIG (reference sequence). For the CDR3, the DNA is TGTGCCTGGAGCCCAGGCCGCGGCAATCAGCCCCAGCATTTT. It encodes CAWSPGRGNQPQHF.

V gene TRBV6-1 combines with J gene TRBJ1-5; D unclear. Germline loops: CDR1 MNHNS, CDR2 SASEGT. Trimming removed 8 bases at V and 2 bases at J, with 16 bases between. The CDR3 has 15 residues. CDR3 amino acids: CASGRTLGGNQPQHF. CDR3 sequence (DNA): TGTGCCAGCGGGAGAACTTTAGGTGGCAATCAGCCCCAGCATTTT.

This clonotype was seen many times. The chain has TRBV27 and TRBJ2-1; the match to TRBD2 covers 7 bases. The germline gives CDR1 MNHEY, CDR2 SMNVEV (reference sequence). This CDR3 comprises 16 residues. V lost 1 base, J lost 7 bases, and 10 bases stayed unmatched. CDR3 in DNA: TGTGCCAGCAGTTTATGGGGTGCGACTAGCCCGAATGAGCAGTTCTTC. Its translation is CASSLWGATSPNEQFF.

A few counts support this clonotype. The genes are TRBV9 and TRBJ2-7; D gene uncertain. CDR3 length equals 13 residues. The germline V gene has CDR1 SGDLS and CDR2 YYNGEE. Trimming took off 3 bases at V and 7 bases at J, with 14 bases between the two ends. DNA for the CDR3: TGTGCCAGCAGCGCCTTCCGTAAAGGAGAGCAGTACTTC. Its protein product is CASSAFRKGEQYF.

This clonotype has just a few counts. CDR3 sequence (DNA): TGTGCCAGTAGCCTGGGACTTCCCAACCGGGGGCAGCCCCAGCATTTT. Its protein product is CASSLGLPNRGQPQHF. V gene TRBV19 combines with J gene TRBJ1-5; a possible D gene is TRBD1 (5 bases). CDR1 LNHDA and CDR2 SQIVND come from the germline V gene (reference sequence). The CDR3 totals 16 residues. The V gene lost 6 bases and the J gene lost 7 bases, with 22 bases spanning the gap.

The rearrangement joins TRBV6-1 to TRBJ2-7; D is perhaps TRBD2 (6 bases). CDR1 is MNHNS, CDR2 SASEGT, per germline. The CDR3 consists of 22 residues. V gave up 6 bases and J gave up 0 bases, with 36 bases separating them. This CDR3 is CASRRHSILAVAEDPLSYEQYF. CDR3 nucleotides: TGTGCCAGCAGACGACACTCTATTTTGGCGGTAGCGGAAGACCCTCTCTCCTACGAGCAGTACTTC.

This clonotype showed up many times. The V and J genes are TRBV3-1 and TRBJ2-7; 7 nucleotides agree with TRBD2. The CDR3 is 16 residues long. J gave up 3 bases and V 1 base, and 9 bases lay outside the gene matches. Germline V gene data show CDR1 as LGHDT and CDR2 as YNNKEL (reference sequence). The CDR3 region is CASSQGLAGEGYEQYF. The CDR3 region has the DNA TGTGCCAGCAGCCAAGGACTTGCGGGAGAAGGCTACGAGCAGTACTTC.

V and J are TRBV30 and TRBJ2-7, with D unresolved. Germline loops: CDR1 GTSNPN, CDR2 SVGIG (reference sequence). The CDR3 is 12 residues long. The V end was cut by 1 base, the J end by 4 bases, with 8 bases between. The CDR3 DNA sequence: TGTGCCTGGAGTGCTGGTGGGTACGAGCAGTACTTC. It specifies CAWSAGGYEQYF.

This clonotype came up a few times. The genes are TRBV20-1 and TRBJ2-1; D not certain. The CDR3 is 12 amino acids. In germline, CDR1 is DFQATT, CDR2 SNEGSKA (reference sequence). V lost 7 bases, J lost 1 base, and 8 bases lay in between. CDR3 coding DNA: TGCAGTGGTATGGCATCCTACAATGAGCAGTTCTTC. It codes for CSGMASYNEQFF.

J is TRBJ2-6 and V is TRBV14; no clear D gene. The CDR3 has 18 residues. Germline V CDR1 and CDR2: SGHDN, FVKESK. Trimming removed 0 bases at V and 2 bases at J, with 14 bases between. Here the CDR3 reads CASSQEGAWWTGANVLTF. The CDR3, as DNA: TGTGCCAGCAGCCAAGAAGGAGCCTGGTGGACTGGGGCCAACGTCCTGACTTTC.

This clonotype was seen at least ten times. This chain links TRBV6-1 with TRBJ2-1; 10 bases fit TRBD2. The V gene end was trimmed by 5 bases and the J gene end by 6 bases; junction bases not matched to a gene: 10. Germline V lookup: CDR1 MNHNS, CDR2 SASEGT. The CDR3 sequence is 16 residues long. As DNA, the CDR3 is TGTGCCAGCAGTCGACAAGCGGGAGGGCCCCTCAATGAGCAGTTCTTC. It yields the protein CASSRQAGGPLNEQFF.

This chain joins TRBV27 and TRBJ2-1; 10 nucleotides match TRBD1. The CDR3 has 16 amino acids. Germline V gene sequence: CDR1 MNHEY, CDR2 SMNVEV (reference sequence). V lost 3 bases and J lost 6; bases outside the gene matches: 8. The CDR3 is CASSFGGGQGVNEQFF. CDR3 DNA sequence: TGTGCCAGCAGTTTTGGTGGTGGACAGGGGGTCAATGAGCAGTTCTTC.

This clonotype was recorded many times. This chain connects TRBV28 to TRBJ2-7, with 7 bases lining up with TRBD2. Germline V gives CDR1 MDHEN, CDR2 SYDVKM. V was clipped by 3 bases and J by 4 bases; unmatched bases: 15. The CDR3 is 17 residues long. CDR3 nucleotide sequence: TGTGCCAGCAGTTTGAATCTGGGGGAGGGCTTTATTTACGAGCAGTACTTC. Amino acid sequence: CASSLNLGEGFIYEQYF. Variable domain in full (rest from reference TRBV28 and TRBJ2-7): DVKVTQSSRYLVKRTGEKVFLECVQDMDHENMFWYRQDPGLGLRLIYFSYDVKMKEKGDIPEGYSVSREKKERFSLILESASTNQTSMYLCASSLNLGEGFIYEQYFGPGTRLTVT.

This clonotype came up many times. V gene TRBV7-9 combines with J gene TRBJ2-5, with D unclear. The germline V gene encodes CDR1 SEHNR and CDR2 FQNEAQ (reference sequence). With 2 bases removed from V and 4 bases from J, the gap between germline ends came to 14 bases. The CDR3 extends over 15 amino acids. The CDR3 coding sequence is TGTGCCAGCAGCTTATTGCTTGGGTTGGGAGAGACCCAGTACTTC. As protein: CASSLLLGLGETQYF.

This clonotype was seen repeatedly, ten times or more. The V call is TRBV13, the J call TRBJ2-7, with 8 bases identical to TRBD2. Germline assignment: CDR1 PRHDT and CDR2 FYEKMQ (reference sequence). V shed 4 bases and J 5 bases; nucleotides not matched to a gene: 10. The CDR3 is 15 amino acids. The CDR3 DNA reads TGTGCCAGCAGCTACGGGGACGTAGCGGGGAACGAGCAGTACTTC. Its translation: CASSYGDVAGNEQYF.

This clonotype appeared many times. The V call is TRBV10-3, the J call TRBJ2-3; 8 nucleotides line up with TRBD2. The CDR3 is 13 amino acids. Germline CDR1 ENHRY, CDR2 SYGVKD. With V trimmed by 10 bases and J by 3 bases, 6 bases remained unmatched. The CDR3 DNA follows: TGTGCCACCCATAGCGGGACGACAGATACGCAGTATTTT. Encoded protein: CATHSGTTDTQYF.

This clonotype was observed many times. The chain is built from TRBV11-2 and TRBJ2-1; tentatively, D is TRBD1 (6 bases). V was shortened by 8 bases and J by 6 bases, with 20 bases between the two germline ends. The CDR3 is 15 residues long. Per the germline V gene, CDR1 is SGHAT and CDR2 is FQNNGV. The CDR3 region has the DNA TGTGCCAGCCGTCCTCCGGGACAAGAATCCAATGAGCAGTTCTTC. It encodes CASRPPGQESNEQFF.

This chain connects TRBV5-1 to TRBJ2-7; TRBD2 matches at 15 bases. The CDR3 is made up of 18 amino acids. CDR1 SGHRS and CDR2 YFSETQ come from the germline V gene. Trimming took 2 bases from V and 0 from J; bases not matched to a gene: 6. The CDR3 DNA follows: TGCGCCAGCAGCTTCGGGGGGACTAGCGGGAGGCTCTCCTACGAGCAGTACTTC. As protein: CASSFGGTSGRLSYEQYF.

The sample holds a few counts of this clonotype. The chain carries TRBV4-1 and TRBJ1-6; D not resolved. The CDR3 is 15 amino acids. The germline V gene has CDR1 MGHRA and CDR2 YSYEKL. Trimming took 1 base from V and 8 from J, leaving 12 bases between them. CDR3 sequence (DNA): TGCGCCAGCAGCCAAGGCAACGGGAAAGATTCACCCCTCCACTTT. Protein sequence: CASSQGNGKDSPLHF.

The chain recombines TRBV20-1 with TRBJ2-1, with D perhaps matching TRBD1 (6 bases). V was pared by 6 bases and J by 0 bases, with 15 bases between. The CDR3 extends over 15 amino acids. Germline V lookup: CDR1 DFQATT, CDR2 SNEGSKA (reference sequence). CDR3 residues: CSALGGEVSYNEQFF. The CDR3 DNA follows: TGCAGTGCCTTAGGGGGAGAGGTCTCCTACAATGAGCAGTTCTTC.

This clonotype showed up just a few times. The CDR3 DNA is TGCAGCGTTGAAATTTGGGACAGGGGTTACAATGAGCAGTTCTTC. Protein product: CSVEIWDRGYNEQFF. The genes are TRBV29-1 and TRBJ2-1, with 10 bases lining up with TRBD1. The CDR3 sequence is 15 residues long. The germline V gene has CDR1 SQVTM and CDR2 ANQGSEA. Trimming at V came to 2 bases and at J to 4 bases, leaving 5 bases not matched to a gene.

This clonotype was found many times. This chain connects TRBV27 to TRBJ1-5, with 8 bases that match TRBD1. Germline values: CDR1 MNHEY, CDR2 SMNVEV (reference sequence). The CDR3 is made up of 15 amino acids. With 1 base clipped from V and 4 bases from J, the junction kept 3 bases outside the gene matches. CDR3 sequence (DNA): TGTGCCAGCAGTTTATTGGGACAGGTGAATCAGCCCCAGCATTTT. Residues: CASSLLGQVNQPQHF.

In its sample, this clonotype was seen many times. This chain joins TRBV11-3 and TRBJ2-3; 9 nucleotides match TRBD1. J was trimmed by 0 bases and V by 5 bases; bases with no gene match: 6. This CDR3 has 16 amino acids. From germline, CDR1 is SGHNT and CDR2 YENEEA. The CDR3 sequence is CASSGRQGESTDTQYF. As DNA, the CDR3 is TGTGCCAGCAGCGGAAGACAGGGGGAAAGCACAGATACGCAGTATTTT.

This clonotype was observed many times. This chain joins TRBV18 and TRBJ1-1; D remains unclear. Trimming removed 3 bases from V and 4 bases from J, with 18 bases in between. CDR1 and CDR2 (germline): KGHSH, LQKENI. This CDR3 contains 16 residues. The CDR3 here is CASSPPGLETLTEAFF. The CDR3 coding sequence is TGTGCCAGCTCACCTCCCGGGTTGGAAACCCTCACTGAAGCTTTCTTT.

The chain has TRBV19 and TRBJ2-7; no definite D call. The CDR3 contains 15 residues. V shed 10 bases and J shed 2 bases, with 21 bases lying between them. Per germline, CDR1 LNHDA and CDR2 SQIVND (reference sequence). The CDR3, as DNA: TGTGCCACCGCCCCAGTGGGGTTTGCAACCTACGAGCAGTACTTC. Translated, it gives CATAPVGFATYEQYF.

The chain has TRBV30 and TRBJ2-1, with unresolved D. The CDR3 contains 15 residues. The germline gives CDR1 GTSNPN, CDR2 SVGIG (reference sequence). Trimming shortened V by 0 bases and J by 0 bases, and 9 bases separated the two germline ends. This CDR3 reads CAWSVTARSYNEQFF. Here the CDR3 DNA reads TGTGCCTGGAGTGTCACAGCGCGCTCCTACAATGAGCAGTTCTTC. The whole variable domain, filled in from reference TRBV30 and TRBJ2-1, reads SQTIHQWPATLVQPVGSPLSLECTVEGTSNPNLYWYRQAAGRGLQLLFYSVGIGQISSEVPQNLSASRPQDRQFILSSKKLLLSDSGFYLCAWSVTARSYNEQFFGPGTRLTVL.

V gene TRBV19 combines with J gene TRBJ2-7; a weak D match, TRBD2 (5 bases). Per the germline V gene, CDR1 is LNHDA and CDR2 is SQIVND (reference sequence). There are 14 residues in the CDR3. Trimming stripped 5 bases from V and 9 bases from J, with 20 bases between. The CDR3 coding sequence is TGTGCCAGTAGTTCTGCGGGCGATGCTCCGTTGCAGTACTTC. This gives the protein CASSSAGDAPLQYF. Full variable domain (remainder filled in from reference TRBV19 and TRBJ2-7): DGGITQSPKYLFRKEGQNVTLSCEQNLNHDAMYWYRQDPGQGLRLIYYSQIVNDFQKGDIAEGYSVSREKKESFPLTVTSAQKNPTAFYLCASSSAGDAPLQYFGPGTRLTVT.

The CDR3 is CASSAGLAGGRIDEQYF. DNA for the CDR3: TGTGCCAGCAGCGCAGGACTAGCGGGAGGGAGAATCGACGAGCAGTACTTC. V usage is TRBV7-9 and J usage is TRBJ2-7; 15 bases map to TRBD2. The CDR3 is 17 amino acids. The V and J ends lost 5 bases and 5 bases, in that order; junction bases with no gene match: 10. CDR1 is SEHNR, CDR2 FQNEAQ, per germline (reference sequence).

This clonotype came up many times. The J gene is TRBJ2-5, the V gene TRBV18, with TRBD1 matching over 12 bases. The CDR3 consists of 14 residues. With V trimmed by 6 bases and J by 5 bases, 4 bases remained unmatched. Germline CDR1 and CDR2: KGHSH and LQKENI. CDR3 coding DNA: TGTGCCAGCTCTGCCGGGACAGGGGGCGAGACCCAGTACTTC. It translates to CASSAGTGGETQYF.

V and J are TRBV5-1 and TRBJ1-4; 9 bases match TRBD1. The CDR3 is made up of 14 amino acids. Germline CDR1 SGHRS, CDR2 YFSETQ. Unmatched junction bases numbered 5, after V lost 5 bases and J lost 6 bases. CDR3 nucleotide sequence: TGCGCCAGCAGTATTACAGGGGGCGATGAAAAACTGTTTTTT. This codes for CASSITGGDEKLFF.